Each of the 26 T cell receptor beta chains below was sequenced from the same sample in a study of blood T cells in healthy people across ages. Primed by a sample-barcoded 5' primer and a J-beta primer mix, a second PCR proceeded for roughly 6 to 12 cycles. Each CDR3 protein is one row after TCRdb ran MiXCR on the 5' RACE reads. The data contain 550,000 to 650,000 distinct CDR3 sequences, about 30% of them seen just once; the ten biggest clones take up more than 15%. Sequenced material: blood. The origin of the receptors is a woman of 80 years or more in good health.

This clonotype has just a few counts. This chain uses TRBV12-3 or TRBV12-4 with TRBJ1-1; tentatively, D is TRBD1 (6 bases). The CDR3 runs to 13 residues. Trimming took off 6 bases at V and 5 bases at J, with 13 bases between the two ends. In nucleotides, the CDR3 is TGTGCCAGCAGCCCACAGGGTTGGACTGAAGCTTTCTTT. As protein: CASSPQGWTEAFF.

The CDR3, as DNA: TGTGCCACCAGTGAAGGGACAGGGGGCGTGGATGGCTACACCTTC. This encodes CATSEGTGGVDGYTF. This chain joins TRBV24-1 and TRBJ1-2, with 12 bases lining up with TRBD1. Unmatched junction bases numbered 5, after V lost 4 bases and J lost 6 bases. Germline CDR1 reads KGHDR; CDR2 reads SFDVKD. The CDR3 runs 15 residues.

This clonotype was seen more than once but under ten times. The CDR3 sequence: CATSDQVANTGELFF. The CDR3, as DNA: TGTGCCACCAGTGACCAAGTGGCGAACACCGGGGAGCTGTTTTTT. This rearrangement joins TRBV24-1 to TRBJ2-2, with D uncertain. This CDR3 has 15 amino acids. V was trimmed by 4 bases and J by 0 bases, leaving 8 bases between them. Per the germline V gene, CDR1 is KGHDR and CDR2 is SFDVKD.

The table lists this clonotype with many counts. The J gene is TRBJ1-2, the V gene TRBV6-1; D possibly corresponds to TRBD1 (5 bases). Germline CDR1 and CDR2: MNHNS and SASEGT. V lost 2 bases and J lost 3, with 16 bases in between. The CDR3 extends over 16 amino acids. The DNA for the CDR3 is TGTGCCAGCAGTGAATGGAAAAGGGACCGCGACTATGGCTACACCTTC. Translating it yields CASSEWKRDRDYGYTF.

On this clonotype itself: An end of the junction differs from the germline gene, which may be a read error. The chain recombines TRBV6-1 with TRBJ1-5; 7 bases align to TRBD1. CDR1 and CDR2 from the germline V gene are MNHNS and SASEGT. CDR3 length equals 15 residues. The CDR3 nucleotides read TGTGCCAGCAGTGGACAGGGTAGGGGCAATCAGCCCCAGAATTTT. Protein sequence: CASSGQGRGNQPQNF.

Comments on this clonotype: A much larger clone lies a single base off, so this may be a read error. This sequence joins TRBV7-9 and TRBJ2-1; D is unresolved. The CDR3 loop spans 13 amino acids. Germline-derived CDR1 and CDR2 are SEHNR and FQNEAQ (reference sequence). CDR3 sequence: CTSSLPLDNEQFF. Written as DNA, the CDR3 is TGTACCAGCAGCTTACCGTTAGACAATGAGCAGTTCTTC.

The chain combines TRBV27 with TRBJ2-2, with 7 bases lining up with TRBD1. V lost 6 bases, J lost 0 bases, and 1 base stayed unmatched. CDR1 MNHEY and CDR2 SMNVEV come from the germline V gene (reference sequence). CDR3 length equals 14 residues. The DNA for the CDR3 is TGTGCCAGCAGGGGACAGCCGAACACCGGGGAGCTGTTTTTT. Its translation: CASRGQPNTGELFF.

The J gene is TRBJ2-3, the V gene TRBV30; 7 bases are a match to TRBD1. V gave up 7 bases and J gave up 1 base; unmatched junction bases: 2. The CDR3 runs to 12 residues. The germline V gene encodes CDR1 GTSNPN and CDR2 SVGIG (reference sequence). CDR3 coding DNA: TGTGCCTTAGGACAGGGCACAGATACGCAGTATTTT. Translating gives CALGQGTDTQYF.

V is TRBV2 and J is TRBJ1-5; TRBD1 is a possible D gene (6 bases). The CDR3 covers 14 residues. The germline V and J ends were trimmed by 9 bases and 1 base, with 13 bases remaining between them. Per the germline V gene, CDR1 is SNHLY and CDR2 is FYNNEI. CDR3 residues: CARGGQLSNQPQHF. In DNA form, the CDR3 reads TGTGCCAGGGGGGGGCAGCTAAGCAATCAGCCCCAGCATTTT.

A remark on this clonotype: A much larger clone lies one base from this, so it may be a read error. The chain has TRBV3-1 and TRBJ2-5; D unclear. From germline, CDR1 is LGHDT and CDR2 YNNKEL (reference sequence). This CDR3 region has 16 residues. Trimming took 0 bases from V and 0 from J, leaving 11 bases between them. The CDR3 protein is CASSQEGRQYQETQYF. CDR3 in DNA: TGTGCCAGCAGCCAAGAAGGTCGGCAGTACCAAGAGACCCAGTACTTC.

This clonotype was found a few times. A much larger clone lies a single base off, so this may be a read error. The rearrangement links TRBV7-3 to TRBJ2-1; perhaps D is TRBD1 or TRBD2 (5 bases each). Germline lookup yields CDR1 SGHTA and CDR2 FQGTGA. Trimming shortened V by 5 bases and J by 13 bases, and 24 bases separated the two germline ends. This CDR3 contains 15 residues. The CDR3 region has the DNA TGTGCCAGCAGCCCGACTCCAGGGCAAGGGGAGACCCAGTTCTTC. This encodes CASSPTPGQGETQFF.

This clonotype has a count of ten or more. The chain couples TRBV7-8 to TRBJ2-5, with TRBD2 matching over 7 bases. V was clipped by 5 bases and J by 4 bases; unmatched bases: 10. Germline V gene data show CDR1 as SGHVS and CDR2 as FQNEAQ. The CDR3 runs 15 residues. In DNA, the CDR3 is TGTGCCAGCAGCGACCGGGGGGAGGAGAGAGAGACCCAGTACTTC. It yields the protein CASSDRGEERETQYF.

This clonotype came up many times. The chain employs TRBV12-3 or TRBV12-4 and TRBJ1-1, with a possible D match to TRBD1 (6 bases). The CDR3 is 14 residues long. V was clipped by 6 bases and J by 4 bases, with 15 bases between them. The CDR3 loop is CASSLNRAGTEAFF. DNA of the CDR3: TGTGCCAGCAGCCTGAACAGGGCGGGCACTGAAGCTTTCTTT.

This clonotype was seen only a few times. The junction shows a germline mismatch at one end, possibly a read error. V is TRBV12-3 or TRBV12-4 and J is TRBJ1-2, with 12 bases lining up with TRBD1. The CDR3 totals 15 residues. The CDR3 DNA reads TGTGTCAGCAGTCCCGGGACAGGGGGCACCTATGGCTACACCTTC. It encodes CVSSPGTGGTYGYTF.

This clonotype occurred many times. The rearrangement uses TRBV3-1 and TRBJ2-1; 9 bases agree with TRBD2. The V and J ends lost 1 base and 5 bases, in that order; junction bases with no gene match: 3. Looked up from germline, CDR1 is LGHDT and CDR2 is YNNKEL (reference sequence). This CDR3 spans 15 amino acids. The CDR3 sequence is CASSQGGGGNNEQFF. CDR3 nucleotides: TGTGCCAGCAGCCAAGGCGGGGGGGGTAACAATGAGCAGTTCTTC.

Turning to this clonotype: It may be a read error: a sequence one base away is much more abundant. The rearrangement links TRBV7-3 to TRBJ2-3; D might be TRBD2 (6 bases). Germline V gene data show CDR1 as SGHTA and CDR2 as FQGTGA. Trimming took off 5 bases at V and 6 bases at J, with 15 bases between the two ends. The CDR3 runs to 14 residues. CDR3 DNA sequence: TGTGCCAGCAGCGCGGACGGTGGGGGGGATACGCAGTATTTT. This gives the protein CASSADGGGDTQYF.

V gene TRBV7-2 combines with J gene TRBJ1-5, with TRBD1 matching 8 bases. Trimming cost V 5 bases and J 1 base; bases outside gene matches: 4. This CDR3 is 15 amino acids long. Germline V gene sequence: CDR1 SGHTA, CDR2 FQGNSA. CDR3 in amino acids: CASSNQGASNQPQHF. The CDR3 coding sequence is TGTGCCAGCAGCAACCAGGGGGCAAGCAATCAGCCCCAGCATTTT.

This clonotype was found many times. The chain uses TRBV27 and TRBJ1-6; unclear D gene. Trimming cost V 2 bases and J 7 bases, with 6 bases left between them. Per the germline V gene, CDR1 is MNHEY and CDR2 is SMNVEV (reference sequence). The length of the CDR3 is 13 residues. Here the CDR3 DNA reads TGTGCCAGCAGTTTAGGGGTAAATTCACCCCTCCACTTT. Its protein is CASSLGVNSPLHF.

This clonotype was picked up many times. This chain uses TRBV6-6 with TRBJ2-6, with 12 bases matching TRBD1. From germline, CDR1 is MNHNY and CDR2 SVGAGI (reference sequence). This CDR3 comprises 17 residues. Trimming took 5 bases from V and 4 from J; bases not matched to a gene: 6. CDR3 in DNA: TGTGCCAGCAGTACGGGACAGGGGGCGCAGGGGGCCAACGTCCTGACTTTC. Encoded protein: CASSTGQGAQGANVLTF.

This clonotype was observed many times. The chain has TRBV5-4 and TRBJ2-3; perhaps TRBD2 as D (6 bases). The CDR3 covers 14 residues. Germline V lookup: CDR1 SGHNT, CDR2 YYREEE (reference sequence). V lost 0 bases and J 5 bases, leaving 10 bases between the germline ends. CDR3 bases: TGTGCCAGCAGCTTGGTAGCGGCGGGAGATACGCAGTATTTT. Translated, it gives CASSLVAAGDTQYF.

The chain has TRBV7-9 and TRBJ1-2; 8 nucleotides line up with TRBD1. The CDR3 covers 15 residues. From germline, CDR1 is SEHNR and CDR2 FQNEAQ (reference sequence). Trimming removed 4 bases from V and 2 bases from J; junction bases left unmatched: 6. CDR3: CASSSQQGGNYGYTF. Written as DNA, the CDR3 is TGTGCCAGCAGCTCTCAACAGGGGGGGAACTATGGCTACACCTTC. Based on the CDR3 plus reference TRBV7-9 and TRBJ1-2, the full variable domain is DTGVSQNPRHKITKRGQNVTFRCDPISEHNRLYWYRQTLGQGPEFLTYFQNEAQLEKSRLLSDRFSAERPKGSFSTLEIQRTEQGDSAMYLCASSSQQGGNYGYTFGSGTRLTVV.

This clonotype showed up just a few times. One base away lies a much larger clone, so this may be a sequencing read error. This chain uses TRBV5-1 with TRBJ2-2; 8 bases are shared with TRBD1. The CDR3 has 15 amino acids. Per the germline V gene, CDR1 is SGHRS and CDR2 is YFSETQ. With 0 bases clipped from V and 3 bases from J, the junction kept 1 base outside the gene matches. The DNA of the CDR3 is TGCGCCAGCAGCTTGGGACAGGGGCACACCGGGGAGCTGTTTTTT. Translated, it gives CASSLGQGHTGELFF.

This clonotype was recorded at least ten times. The chain uses TRBV7-8 and TRBJ2-3; 8 bases map to TRBD1. The CDR3 runs to 16 residues. Germline CDR1 and CDR2: SGHVS and FQNEAQ. V was clipped by 2 bases and J by 3 bases; unmatched bases: 7. CDR3 in amino acids: CASSLQGAMRTDTQYF. CDR3 nucleotides: TGTGCCAGCAGCTTACAGGGGGCTATGAGGACAGATACGCAGTATTTT. Looking up the rest from reference TRBV7-8 and TRBJ2-3 gives the full variable domain: GAGVSQSPRYKVAKRGQDVALRCDPISGHVSLFWYQQALGQGPEFLTYFQNEAQLDKSGLPSDRFFAERPEGSVSTLKIQRTQQEDSAVYLCASSLQGAMRTDTQYFGPGTRLTVL.

The V call is TRBV7-9, the J call TRBJ1-1; possible D gene TRBD1, 5 bases. Germline CDR1 is SEHNR and CDR2 is FQNEAQ (reference sequence). This CDR3 comprises 14 residues. Trimming stripped 2 bases from V and 1 base from J, with 8 bases between. The CDR3 reads CASSLQGTNTEAFF. The CDR3 DNA reads TGTGCCAGCAGCTTACAGGGCACGAACACTGAAGCTTTCTTT. Supplemented by reference TRBV7-9 and TRBJ1-1, the full variable domain reads DTGVSQNPRHKITKRGQNVTFRCDPISEHNRLYWYRQTLGQGPEFLTYFQNEAQLEKSRLLSDRFSAERPKGSFSTLEIQRTEQGDSAMYLCASSLQGTNTEAFFGQGTRLTVV.

About this clonotype itself: Since a much larger clone is just one base distant, this may be a read error. This sequence joins TRBV20-1 and TRBJ2-5, with D unresolved. The germline V gene has CDR1 DFQATT and CDR2 SNEGSKA (reference sequence). Trimming took 5 bases from V and 5 from J, leaving 9 bases between them. The CDR3 totals 11 residues. The CDR3 DNA sequence: TGCAGTGCTTTTGTCGCGGAGACCCAGTACTTC. Its protein is CSAFVAETQYF.

There are a few counts of this clonotype. J is TRBJ2-1 and V is TRBV14; D possibly corresponds to TRBD2 (6 bases). Trimming left V 1 base short and J 4 bases short, with 14 bases between. Germline CDR1 and CDR2: SGHDN and FVKESK. The CDR3 has 16 amino acids. The DNA for the CDR3 is TGTGCCAGCAGCCAAGCCGGGACTCAAAATTACAATGAGCAGTTCTTC. Protein product: CASSQAGTQNYNEQFF.